The 17 T cell receptor beta chains listed next were all sequenced from one sample in a study of T cell responses to AZD1222 COVID-19 vaccine. Generated by immunoSEQ multiplex PCR, the TCRdb table keeps only in-frame clones and is missing some. The data show about 120,000 clones, roughly nine tenths seen once. Sequencing used peripheral blood, obtained on day 0 of AZD1222 vaccination. The receptor set was obtained from an adult in good health.

The rearrangement joins TRBV7-2 to TRBJ2-7; no clear D gene. This CDR3 comprises 12 residues. The germline gives CDR1 SGHTA, CDR2 FQGNSA. Deletions cut 4 bases from V and 2 bases from J, with 6 bases between. CDR3 coding DNA: TGTGCCAGCAGCTCCCTTCCCTACGAGCAGTACTTC. It yields the protein CASSSLPYEQYF.

The chain combines TRBV10-1 with TRBJ2-1; possibly TRBD1 for D (6 bases). V was clipped by 7 bases and J by 5 bases, with 9 bases between them. Germline V lookup: CDR1 WNHNN, CDR2 SYGVQD (reference sequence). CDR3 length: 12 amino acids. CDR3 sequence reads: CASTRQDNEQFF. CDR3 sequence (DNA): TGCGCCAGCACCCGACAGGACAATGAGCAGTTCTTC.

The rearrangement joins TRBV19 to TRBJ2-7; D is possibly TRBD2 (6 bases). Germline loops: CDR1 LNHDA, CDR2 SQIVND (reference sequence). V was shortened by 3 bases and J by 3 bases, with 15 bases between the two germline ends. The CDR3 is 15 residues long. CDR3: CASSIDSGLNYEQYF. DNA for the CDR3: TGTGCCAGTAGTATCGATAGCGGCCTCAACTACGAGCAGTACTTC.

The chain uses TRBV3-1 (or the pseudogene TRBV3-2) and TRBJ2-5, with D possibly being TRBD1 (6 bases). CDR1 and CDR2 from the germline V gene are LGHDT and YNNKEL (reference sequence). The CDR3 length is 15 residues. V was clipped by 7 bases and J by 5 bases, with 20 bases between them. The CDR3 nucleotides read TGTGCCAGCACCCCAAGTCCGGGACAAGGGGAGACCCAGTACTTC. It specifies CASTPSPGQGETQYF.

This clone was recorded a few times. This sequence joins TRBV13 and TRBJ1-6, with D possibly being TRBD1 (6 bases). Trimming removed 5 bases from V and 11 bases from J, with 16 bases in between. Per the germline V gene, CDR1 is PRHDT and CDR2 is FYEKMQ (reference sequence). This CDR3 is built from 14 residues. Here the CDR3 reads CASSPTGLGPPLHF. In nucleotides, the CDR3 is TGTGCCAGCAGCCCGACAGGACTAGGGCCACCCCTCCACTTT.

The chain joins TRBV7-8 to TRBJ1-5, with a weak D call TRBD1 (6 bases). V lost 4 bases and J 6 bases, leaving 19 bases between the germline ends. Per the germline V gene, CDR1 is SGHVS and CDR2 is FQNEAQ. This CDR3 comprises 16 residues. CDR3 loop: CASSSAPGGAGQPQHF. The CDR3 nucleotides are TGTGCCAGCAGCTCCGCACCTGGGGGGGCGGGTCAGCCCCAGCATTTT.

Here the CDR3 reads CASSLASGANVLTF. The CDR3 DNA reads as TGTGCCAGCAGCCTGGCCTCTGGGGCCAACGTCCTGACTTTC. The chain joins TRBV14 to TRBJ2-6; no firm D call. The CDR3 extends over 14 amino acids. CDR1 is SGHDN, CDR2 FVKESK, per germline. V lost 4 bases, J lost 0 bases, and 4 bases lay in between.

The chain uses TRBV3-1 (or the pseudogene TRBV3-2) and TRBJ1-1; D possibly corresponds to TRBD1 (6 bases). Germline CDR1 reads LGHDT; CDR2 reads YNNKEL (reference sequence). V lost 5 bases and J 3 bases, leaving 13 bases between the germline ends. The CDR3 covers 14 residues. Written as DNA, the CDR3 is TGTGCCAGCAGCGACGAGACAGGATACACTGAAGCTTTCTTT. Protein product: CASSDETGYTEAFF.

The rearrangement links TRBV15 to TRBJ2-7; 7 bases line up with TRBD1. V lost 0 bases to trimming and J lost 3 bases; unmatched junction nucleotides: 2. CDR3 length: 14 residues. Germline assignment: CDR1 LNHNV and CDR2 YYDKDF (reference sequence). The CDR3 region has the DNA TGTGCCACCAGCAGAGATAGGGGGCTCTACGAGCAGTACTTC. It specifies CATSRDRGLYEQYF.

The chain uses TRBV2 and TRBJ1-2, with 9 bases matching TRBD1. The junction had 8 bases not matched to a gene; V was cut back by 5 bases and J by 10 bases. The CDR3 length is 13 residues. Looked up from germline, CDR1 is SNHLY and CDR2 is FYNNEI. In DNA, the CDR3 is TGTGCCAGCAGTAGCTGGGACAGGGACGCCTACACCTTC. It specifies CASSSWDRDAYTF.

Notes on this clone: The junction differs from germline at one of its ends, possibly a read error. The chain is built from TRBV7-7 and TRBJ2-7; possibly TRBD1 for D (7 bases). The germline gives CDR1 SSHAT, CDR2 FNYEAQ (reference sequence). There are 15 residues in the CDR3. The CDR3 DNA is TGTGCTAGCAGCTTCGGTGCAGGGGGGATCTACGAGCAGTACTTC. Translated: CASSFGAGGIYEQYF.

V usage is TRBV28 and J usage is TRBJ1-5; the D is unclear. Trimming shortened V by 6 bases and J by 6 bases, and 15 bases separated the two germline ends. Germline CDR1 reads MDHEN; CDR2 reads SYDVKM. The CDR3 runs 14 residues. Here the CDR3 reads CASRGRPSFQPQHF. CDR3 sequence (DNA): TGTGCCAGCAGAGGAAGACCCTCCTTTCAGCCCCAGCATTTT.

The J gene is TRBJ1-5, the V gene TRBV10-3, with D possibly matching TRBD1 (6 bases). V was pared by 3 bases and J by 0 bases, with 9 bases between. Germline V gives CDR1 ENHRY, CDR2 SYGVKD. This CDR3 comprises 15 residues. CDR3 in DNA: TGTGCCATCAGTGAAGGGGGGGATAGCAATCAGCCCCAGCATTTT. Its translation is CAISEGGDSNQPQHF.

The genes are TRBV15 and TRBJ1-5; 10 nucleotides line up with TRBD1. Unmatched junction bases numbered 14, after V lost 1 base and J lost 2 bases. Germline loops: CDR1 LNHNV, CDR2 YYDKDF (reference sequence). The CDR3 runs to 20 residues. CDR3 in amino acids: CATSRGRRDRGWVGNQPQHF. CDR3 DNA sequence: TGTGCCACCAGCAGAGGCCGTCGGGACAGGGGATGGGTTGGCAATCAGCCCCAGCATTTT.

The V call is TRBV7-9, the J call TRBJ2-7, with TRBD1 identical over 10 bases. The germline V gene has CDR1 SEHNR and CDR2 FQNEAQ (reference sequence). CDR3 length: 14 residues. V lost 7 bases to trimming and J lost 3 bases; unmatched junction nucleotides: 6. The CDR3 DNA is TGTGCCAGCACCCGGGACAGGGGTCACTACGAGCAGTACTTC. It is translated as CASTRDRGHYEQYF.

The chain carries TRBV28 and TRBJ2-7, with D hard to call. Per the germline V gene, CDR1 is MDHEN and CDR2 is SYDVKM. Deletions cut 3 bases from V and 1 base from J, with 13 bases between. The CDR3 has 15 amino acids. CDR3: CASSLPPIGSYEQYF. The CDR3 bases are TGTGCCAGCAGTTTGCCGCCCATCGGGTCCTACGAGCAGTACTTC.

This chain joins TRBV28 and TRBJ2-5; 10 bases map to TRBD2. The V gene end was trimmed by 2 bases and the J gene end by 4 bases; junction bases not matched to a gene: 1. This CDR3 is built from 14 residues. From germline, CDR1 is MDHEN and CDR2 SYDVKM. CDR3 in DNA: TGTGCCAGCAGTTTAACTAGCGGGATAGAGACCCAGTACTTC. Amino acid sequence: CASSLTSGIETQYF.